The 19 T cell receptor beta chains below come from one sample, sequenced in a study of T-cell reconstitution after alpha-beta-depleted transplantation in children. A library of TCRbeta sequences, prepared with unique molecular identifiers, was generated. From the PCR reads, TCRdb called clonotypes with MiXCR, one entry per CDR3 protein. The table records about 460,000 distinct CDR3 sequences, roughly an eighth of them present only once. The starting material was PBMCs, mostly from graft donor cells, obtained 180 days after TCRalphabeta/CD19-depleted stem cell transplant. The receptors originated from a female patient aged 2 to 10 who had a stem cell transplant for aplastic anemia, so the T cells may come from the graft donor.

V gene TRBV6-5 combines with J gene TRBJ1-2; D call uncertain. CDR3 size: 16 residues. Looked up from germline, CDR1 is MNHEY and CDR2 is SVGAGI. Trimming shortened V by 3 bases and J by 2 bases, and 16 bases separated the two germline ends. The CDR3 region has the DNA TGTGCCAGCAGTTATACAAGAATTACGGGGAACTATGGCTACACCTTC. It is translated as CASSYTRITGNYGYTF.

The chain joins TRBV29-1 to TRBJ1-3; TRBD1 matches 8 bases. The V and J ends lost 3 bases and 3 bases, in that order; junction bases with no gene match: 7. Germline V CDR1 and CDR2: SQVTM, ANQGSEA. This CDR3 region has 15 residues. CDR3 bases: TGCAGCGTTGATAGTGGCAGGGGGCTTGGAAACACCATATATTTT. It codes for CSVDSGRGLGNTIYF. Combining the CDR3 with reference TRBV29-1 and TRBJ1-3 gives the whole variable domain SAVISQKPSRDICQRGTSLTIQCQVDSQVTMMFWYRQQPGQSLTLIATANQGSEATYESGFVIDKFPISRPNLTFSTLTVSNMSPEDSSIYLCSVDSGRGLGNTIYFGEGSWLTVV.

Only a few counts were recorded for this clonotype. J is TRBJ2-3 and V is TRBV5-5; TRBD2 matches 8 bases. Germline trimming cut 5 bases from V and 6 bases from J; bases unmatched to any gene: 11. CDR3 length: 15 amino acids. Germline CDR1 reads SGHKS; CDR2 reads YYEKEE (reference sequence). In DNA form, the CDR3 reads TGTGCCAGCAGTTCGACCGGGACTAGATTGGATACGCAGTATTTT. Translating gives CASSSTGTRLDTQYF.

V usage is TRBV7-6 and J usage is TRBJ2-7; D is ambiguous. V dropped 2 bases and J dropped 3 bases, with 8 bases sitting between them. This CDR3 region has 13 residues. Germline CDR1 and CDR2: SGHVS and FNYEAQ. Here the CDR3 DNA reads TGTGCCAGCAGCTTATCCCTGTACTACGAGCAGTACTTC. Its translation is CASSLSLYYEQYF. The full variable domain, in which reference TRBV7-6 and TRBJ2-7 provide the parts outside the CDR3, is GAGVSQSPRYKVTKRGQDVALRCDPISGHVSLYWYRQALGQGPEFLTYFNYEAQQDKSGLPNDRFSAERPEGSISTLTIQRTEQRDSAMYRCASSLSLYYEQYFGPGTRLTVT.

The chain employs TRBV12-3 or TRBV12-4 and TRBJ2-5; TRBD2 matches 8 bases. CDR3 size: 15 residues. Unmatched junction bases numbered 8, after V lost 5 bases and J lost 3 bases. The DNA of the CDR3 is TGTGCCAGCAGTGCCACGACTAGCGTTGAAGAGACCCAGTACTTC. It is translated as CASSATTSVEETQYF.

This clonotype was detected a few times. This chain connects TRBV7-9 to TRBJ2-7; D gene unclear. V shed 5 bases and J shed 3 bases, with 17 bases lying between them. The germline V gene has CDR1 SEHNR and CDR2 FQNEAQ (reference sequence). There are 15 residues in the CDR3. The CDR3 protein is CASSPRGSPDYEQYF. CDR3 sequence (DNA): TGTGCCAGCAGCCCCAGAGGCAGTCCCGACTACGAGCAGTACTTC.

This chain links TRBV11-2 with TRBJ2-2, with 8 bases lining up with TRBD2. Germline CDR1 SGHAT, CDR2 FQNNGV. V was clipped by 4 bases and J by 1 base; unmatched bases: 5. CDR3 size: 16 residues. CDR3 region: CASSYGLALNTGELFF. The CDR3 bases are TGTGCCAGCAGCTACGGACTAGCCTTGAACACCGGGGAGCTGTTTTTT. The complete variable domain, with remaining parts taken from reference TRBV11-2 and TRBJ2-2, reads EAGVAQSPRYKIIEKRQSVAFWCNPISGHATLYWYQQILGQGPKLLIQFQNNGVVDDSQLPKDRFSAERLKGVDSTLKIQPAKLEDSAVYLCASSYGLALNTGELFFGEGSRLTVL.

To note about this clonotype: A much more abundant neighbour one base away suggests this may be a read error. The rearrangement links TRBV20-1 to TRBJ2-5; 7 bases match TRBD1. Germline assignment: CDR1 DFQATT and CDR2 SNEGSKA (reference sequence). The CDR3 has 17 residues. CDR3 loop: CSVRGSTGARVGETQYF. CDR3 nucleotides: TGCAGTGTTAGAGGCTCCACAGGGGCTAGGGTCGGGGAGACCCAGTACTTC.

V gene TRBV29-1 combines with J gene TRBJ2-1; TRBD2 aligns across 13 bases. Germline V gene data show CDR1 as SQVTM and CDR2 as ANQGSEA. The ends lost 7 bases at V and 8 bases at J; junction bases unmatched: 8. The CDR3 loop spans 14 amino acids. In nucleotides, the CDR3 is TGCAGCGGAGGGGGACTAGCGGGAATGCATGAGCAGTTCTTC. Amino acids: CSGGGLAGMHEQFF.

The chain uses TRBV20-1 and TRBJ2-3; 13 bases are shared with TRBD2. Germline CDR1 DFQATT, CDR2 SNEGSKA (reference sequence). The junction had 15 bases not matched to a gene; V was cut back by 7 bases and J by 2 bases. This CDR3 comprises 18 residues. The CDR3 DNA is TGCAGTGGCCCCCGGACTAGCGGGAGTCGGGAACCCACAGATACGCAGTATTTT. Encoded protein: CSGPRTSGSREPTDTQYF.

V gene TRBV4-2 combines with J gene TRBJ1-5, with D perhaps matching TRBD1 (6 bases). In germline, CDR1 is LGHNA, CDR2 YNFKEQ. The CDR3 spans 17 residues. V was clipped by 5 bases and J by 1 base, with 18 bases between them. The DNA for the CDR3 is TGTGCCAGCAGCACTAGCACTCGGCAGGGGAGCAATCAGCCCCAGCATTTT. Translation gives CASSTSTRQGSNQPQHF.

This clonotype was picked up many times. The rearrangement joins TRBV7-2 to TRBJ2-2; D not certain. The CDR3 length is 14 residues. Germline-derived CDR1 and CDR2 are SGHTA and FQGNSA. Deletions cut 3 bases from V and 6 bases from J, with 11 bases between. The CDR3: CASSFSPGPGELFF. The CDR3 DNA sequence: TGTGCCAGCAGCTTCTCGCCCGGGCCCGGGGAGCTGTTTTTT.

This clonotype appeared a few times. V is TRBV5-1 and J is TRBJ2-6; D gene uncertain. The V gene's germline CDR1 is SGHRS and CDR2 YFSETQ. The CDR3 is made up of 16 amino acids. Trimming took off 1 base at V and 2 bases at J, with 10 bases between the two ends. The chain's CDR3 is CASSLSTVTGANVLTF. CDR3 DNA: TGCGCCAGCAGCTTGAGCACTGTCACTGGGGCCAACGTCCTGACTTTC.

This rearrangement joins TRBV7-9 to TRBJ2-7; TRBD2 is a possible D gene (5 bases). The germline CDR1 and CDR2 sequences are SEHNR and FQNEAQ (reference sequence). Trimming shortened V by 0 bases and J by 3 bases, and 12 bases separated the two germline ends. CDR3 length: 15 amino acids. CDR3 protein: CASSLAASSSYEQYF. The DNA for the CDR3 is TGTGCCAGCAGCTTAGCTGCATCTAGCAGCTACGAGCAGTACTTC. Based on the CDR3 plus reference TRBV7-9 and TRBJ2-7, the full variable domain is DTGVSQNPRHKITKRGQNVTFRCDPISEHNRLYWYRQTLGQGPEFLTYFQNEAQLEKSRLLSDRFSAERPKGSFSTLEIQRTEQGDSAMYLCASSLAASSSYEQYFGPGTRLTVT.

This clonotype was seen more than once but under ten times. The V gene is TRBV6-1, the J gene TRBJ1-5, with 7 bases aligning to TRBD1. V lost 6 bases, J lost 2 bases, and 16 bases stayed unmatched. Germline V gives CDR1 MNHNS, CDR2 SASEGT. This CDR3 is 18 amino acids long. CDR3 nucleotide sequence: TGTGCCAGCAGCCTAGACAGGGACAGTTTGAATGGCAATCAGCCCCAGCATTTT. It specifies CASSLDRDSLNGNQPQHF.

The gene calls are TRBV28 and TRBJ1-4, with a tentative D call TRBD1 (5 bases). The V gene's germline CDR1 is MDHEN and CDR2 SYDVKM. V lost 8 bases and J 8 bases, leaving 21 bases between the germline ends. This CDR3 is built from 15 residues. The CDR3: CASGGSLQPREKLFF. The CDR3, as DNA: TGTGCCAGCGGGGGGAGCTTGCAACCTAGAGAAAAACTGTTTTTT.

The J gene is TRBJ2-7, the V gene TRBV11-2; TRBD2 agrees at 10 bases. Germline V gene data show CDR1 as SGHAT and CDR2 as FQNNGV. V lost 4 bases, J lost 6 bases, and 15 bases stayed unmatched. This CDR3 has 17 residues. CDR3 in amino acids: CASSSEGIAGGHGEQYF. The DNA of the CDR3 is TGTGCCAGCAGCTCAGAGGGTATAGCGGGAGGACATGGCGAGCAGTACTTC. The entire variable domain, with the rest obtained from reference TRBV11-2 and TRBJ2-7, is as follows: EAGVAQSPRYKIIEKRQSVAFWCNPISGHATLYWYQQILGQGPKLLIQFQNNGVVDDSQLPKDRFSAERLKGVDSTLKIQPAKLEDSAVYLCASSSEGIAGGHGEQYFGPGTRLTVT.

This clonotype was recorded a few times. The chain combines TRBV7-2 with TRBJ2-7; tentatively, D is TRBD1 (6 bases). V gave up 3 bases and J gave up 3 bases, with 18 bases separating them. The length of the CDR3 is 16 residues. Germline V lookup: CDR1 SGHTA, CDR2 FQGNSA. In nucleotides, the CDR3 is TGTGCCAGCAGCTTTTCCCGTTACCGGGACAACTACGAGCAGTACGTC. Its protein is CASSFSRYRDNYEQYV.

The gene calls are TRBV29-1 and TRBJ1-2; TRBD1 matches 7 bases. CDR1 is SQVTM, CDR2 ANQGSEA, per germline. The CDR3 has 13 residues. J was trimmed by 8 bases and V by 6 bases; bases with no gene match: 12. CDR3 sequence: CSVATGLTNGYTF. The CDR3, as DNA: TGCAGCGTCGCGACAGGGCTTACCAACGGCTACACCTTC. Full variable domain (rest looked up from reference TRBV29-1 and TRBJ1-2): SAVISQKPSRDICQRGTSLTIQCQVDSQVTMMFWYRQQPGQSLTLIATANQGSEATYESGFVIDKFPISRPNLTFSTLTVSNMSPEDSSIYLCSVATGLTNGYTFGSGTRLTVV.